A selection of T cell receptor beta chains follows, all from one sample in a study of T cell changes during pregnancy in multiple sclerosis. The assay was immunoSEQ multiplex PCR, and TCRdb's table has in-frame clones only and misses some. The sample consists of about 30,000 clones, 85% to 95% of them appearing once. This sample comprised CD4+ T cells from peripheral blood mononuclear cells, obtained after pregnancy. All receptors come from a female donor with multiple sclerosis, enrolled in a pregnancy study. The CDR3 runs from the conserved cysteine through the conserved F or W. A D gene is named only where the DNA matches it firmly. Part of the rows lack a size; the others show once, few, many or a class for expanded clones.

clone_size d_call j_call v_call cdr3_aa cdr3_nt
. TRBD1 TRBJ2-2 TRBV5-6 CASRRQGFSGELFF TGTGCCAGCAGACGACAGGGGTTCTCCGGGGAGCTGTTTTTT
. . TRBJ1-1 TRBV29-1 CSCFGQMNTEAFF TGCAGCTGCTTTGGACAGATGAACACTGAAGCTTTCTTT
. TRBD2 TRBJ2-1 TRBV19 CASSITGTSGRGSYNEQFF TGTGCCAGTAGTATAACCGGGACTAGCGGGAGGGGGTCCTACAATGAGCAGTTCTTC
. TRBD1 TRBJ1-5 TRBV7-9 CASSATTGDQPQHF TGTGCCAGCAGCGCAACGACAGGGGATCAGCCCCAGCATTTT
. TRBD1 TRBJ2-7 TRBV2 CASSEGTGGAYEQYF TGTGCCAGCAGTGAAGGGACAGGGGGCGCCTACGAGCAGTACTTC
. . TRBJ1-2 TRBV14 CASSRRLGGPDNYGYTF TGTGCCAGCAGCCGTCGATTAGGGGGTCCCGATAACTATGGCTACACCTTC
. . TRBJ1-3 TRBV6-5 CATSQDGSSGNTIYF TGTGCCACCTCGCAAGACGGGTCCTCTGGAAACACCATATATTTT
. . TRBJ2-7 TRBV27 CASSTEREQYF TGTGCCAGCAGCACGGAGAGAGAGCAATACTTC
. . TRBJ2-4 TRBV9 CASGGKNIQYF TGTGCCAGCGGGGGGAAAAACATTCAGTACTTC
. . TRBJ2-3 TRBV5-6 CASSPPRAGDTQYF TGTGCCAGCAGCCCACCGAGGGCCGGAGATACGCAGTATTTT
. . TRBJ2-3 TRBV7-9 CASSPLPGGSTDTQYF TGTGCCAGCAGTCCCCTCCCTGGCGGAAGCACAGATACGCAGTATTTT
. . TRBJ2-2 TRBV12-5 CASGLPGLNTGELFF TGTGCTAGTGGTTTGCCAGGGCTGAACACCGGGGAGCTGTTTTTT
. TRBD1 TRBJ1-4 TRBV7-8 CASSLSGQGTGKLFF TGTGCCAGCAGCTTATCCGGACAGGGGACCGGAAAACTGTTTTTT
. TRBD2 TRBJ2-1 TRBV11-3 CASSRTSGNEQFF TGTGCCAGCAGCCGGACTAGCGGGAATGAGCAGTTCTTC
. . TRBJ1-1 TRBV28 CASSLMRTEAFF TGTGCCAGCAGTTTGATGCGGACTGAAGCTTTCTTT
. TRBD2 TRBJ2-7 TRBV5-3 CARSFRREVCSVLVVQYF TGTGCCAGAAGCTTTAGACGGGAGGTTTGCTCCGTCCTTGTGGTGCAGTACTTC
. . TRBJ1-4 TRBV19 CASSTLGQINEKLFF TGTGCCAGTAGTACCCTCGGACAGATAAATGAAAAACTGTTTTTT
. . TRBJ2-1 TRBV7-3 CASSSPTVYNEQFF TGTGCCAGCAGCTCGCCGACAGTTTACAATGAGCAGTTCTTC
. . TRBJ1-5 TRBV19 CASTTNGGGNQPQHF TGTGCCAGTACAACCAACGGGGGGGGCAATCAGCCCCAGCATTTT
. TRBD2 TRBJ2-1 TRBV7-2 CASSLVGTSSSHEQFF TGTGCCAGCAGCTTAGTTGGGACTAGCTCCTCTCATGAGCAGTTCTTC
. TRBD1 TRBJ1-5 TRBV5-4 CASSPPRITGVNQPQHF TGTGCCAGCAGCCCACCTCGAATAACAGGGGTCAATCAGCCCCAGCATTTT
. . TRBJ1-4 TRBV6-5 CASSASQGLYEKLFF TGTGCCAGCAGTGCCTCTCAGGGACTGTATGAAAAACTGTTTTTT
. TRBD1 TRBJ1-4 TRBV18 CASSRMTGVGEKLFF TGTGCCAGCTCCCGCATGACAGGGGTAGGAGAAAAACTGTTTTTT
few . TRBJ2-2 TRBV7-2 CASSFQGTGELFF TGTGCCAGCAGCTTCCAGGGGACCGGGGAGCTGTTTTTT
. TRBD1 TRBJ1-2 TRBV5-1 CASTRGQSYGYTF TGCGCCAGCACCCGGGGACAGTCATATGGCTACACCTTC
. . TRBJ1-4 TRBV4-1 CASSQDGGRTVEKLFF TGCGCCAGCAGCCAAGACGGAGGGAGGACGGTTGAAAAACTGTTTTTT
. TRBD1 TRBJ2-3 TRBV19 CASSGQGTDTQYF TGTGCCAGTAGTGGACAGGGCACAGATACGCAGTATTTT
once TRBD1 TRBJ1-6 TRBV25-1 CASSEFRAGGDSPLHF TGTGCCAGCAGTGAATTTCGGGCAGGGGGCGATTCACCCCTCCACTTT
. . TRBJ1-1 TRBV11-2 CASDGGTNTEAFF TGTGCCAGCGACGGGGGAACGAACACTGAAGCTTTCTTT
. TRBD1 TRBJ2-3 TRBV6-5 CASRRDRSTDTQYF TGTGCCAGCAGGCGGGACAGGAGCACAGATACGCAGTATTTT
. . TRBJ1-1 TRBV6-1 CASSPGVNTEAFF TGTGCCAGCAGCCCAGGCGTGAACACTGAAGCTTTCTTT
. TRBD2 TRBJ2-7 TRBV30 CACYRGSGYEQYF TGTGCCTGCTACCGGGGTAGCGGGTACGAGCAGTACTTC
few TRBD1 TRBJ1-5 TRBV7-2 CASSPRQGRQPQHF TGTGCCAGCAGCCCAAGACAGGGCAGGCAGCCCCAGCATTTT
. . TRBJ1-2 TRBV2 CASSEGGSYGYTF TGTGCCAGCAGTGAAGGCGGCTCCTATGGCTACACCTTC
. . TRBJ1-4 TRBV5-1 CASSLAGGDEKLFF TGCGCCAGCAGCTTGGCGGGAGGAGATGAAAAACTGTTTTTT
once . TRBJ2-3 TRBV6-1 CASSEEVARTDTQYF TGTGCCAGCAGTGAAGAGGTAGCTAGGACAGATACGCAGTATTTT
. . TRBJ1-5 TRBV21-1 CASSPEPSEPQHF TGTGCCAGCAGTCCCGAGCCTTCGGAGCCCCAGCATTTT
. . TRBJ2-7 TRBV7-2 CASSLAYGADLYEQYF TGTGCCAGCAGCTTAGCGTATGGGGCCGATCTCTACGAGCAGTACTTC
. TRBD2 TRBJ2-3 TRBV29-1 CSVRAGGMSAQYF TGCAGCGTTCGAGCGGGAGGGATGTCCGCGCAGTATTTT
. TRBD1 TRBJ2-7 TRBV19 CASSIRGTGAYEQYF TGTGCCAGTAGTATTCGCGGGACAGGGGCCTACGAGCAGTACTTC
. . TRBJ2-3 TRBV19 CASSIAYVGKDTQYF TGTGCCAGTAGTATAGCATACGTCGGGAAAGATACGCAGTATTTT
. . TRBJ1-3 TRBV27 CASSVNHNLNTIYF TGTGCCAGCTCTGTGAACCATAACTTAAACACCATATATTTT
. . TRBJ1-5 TRBV7-2 CASSLRGQPQHF TGTGCCAGCAGCTTAAGGGGCCAGCCCCAGCATTTT
. . TRBJ1-1 TRBV27 CASNPRPGWGTEAFF TGTGCCAGCAACCCACGGCCAGGGTGGGGAACTGAAGCTTTCTTT
once . TRBJ2-3 TRBV19 CASSNLQSTDTQYF TGTGCCAGTAGTAATCTTCAGAGCACAGATACGCAGTATTTT
. TRBD1 TRBJ1-5 TRBV19 CASSDRGGSNQPQHF TGTGCCAGTTCGGACAGGGGCGGGAGCAATCAGCCCCAGCATTTT
. TRBD2 TRBJ2-7 TRBV5-1 CASSASVRPGLAADEQYF TGCGCCAGCAGCGCCTCAGTTAGGCCGGGACTAGCGGCGGACGAGCAGTACTTC
. . TRBJ1-1 TRBV18 CASSPRRGMNTEAFF TGTGCCAGCTCACCTAGGCGGGGCATGAACACTGAAGCTTTCTTT
. TRBD1 TRBJ1-2 TRBV19 CASSLTGDYGYTF TGTGCCAGTAGTCTCACAGGGGACTATGGCTACACCTTC
. . TRBJ1-1 TRBV2 CALEGAEAFF TGTGCCCTCGAGGGCGCAGAAGCTTTCTTT
. TRBD1 TRBJ1-2 TRBV7-6 CASSFPGGYGYTF TGTGCCAGCAGCTTCCCAGGGGGCTATGGCTACACCTTC
. TRBD1 TRBJ2-7 TRBV23-1 CASSRPGQGFYEQYF TGCGCCAGCAGTCGACCGGGACAGGGTTTCTACGAGCAGTACTTC
few . TRBJ2-7 TRBV7-8 CASSPREDTKTYEQYF TGTGCCAGCAGCCCCCGTGAGGACACCAAAACCTACGAGCAGTACTTC
. TRBD1 TRBJ1-5 TRBV30 CAWSYGQGNQPQHF TGTGCCTGGAGTTATGGACAGGGCAATCAGCCCCAGCATTTT
. TRBD2 TRBJ2-7 TRBV2 CASSPTSGGTAYEQYF TGTGCCAGCAGCCCTACTAGCGGGGGGACCGCCTACGAGCAGTACTTC
. . TRBJ2-1 TRBV7-8 CASSQWTANEQFF TGTGCCAGCAGCCAATGGACAGCGAATGAGCAGTTCTTC
. . TRBJ1-1 TRBV18 CASSRTTGLNTEAFF TGTGCCAGCTCGCGCACCACAGGATTGAACACTGAAGCTTTCTTT